Presented here are 12 T cell receptor beta chains from one specimen sequenced in a study of CD8+CD57+ T cells in acquired aplastic anemia (dated by TCRdb to the late 2010s). The patients picked for sequencing were ones in whom flow cytometry had shown an expansion of CD8+CD57+ cells. Sequencing used an Illumina HiSeq 2000. Genomic DNA served as template for TCR beta VDJ combination and CDR3 sequence profiling. Through fastp at Q25 and MiXCR, TCRdb rebuilt clones from the public reads, retaining in-frame beta chains. Duplicate CDR3 protein sequences are folded into a single record with the most common DNA and genes. For this sample the table gives approximately 260,000 distinct CDR3 sequences, of which 65% to 90% were detected only once. The ten biggest clones cover over 35% of the sample. Sequences were obtained from sorted CD4+, CD8+, or CD8+CD57+ T cells (not recorded which) from PBMCs. The receptors stem from a human donor with aplastic anemia.

Sample share makes this clonotype medium-sized (0.01 to 0.1%). The chain uses TRBV2 and TRBJ1-5; 9 bases are shared with TRBD1. V shed 6 bases and J 6 bases; nucleotides not matched to a gene: 3. CDR3 length: 13 amino acids. Germline V gene sequence: CDR1 SNHLY, CDR2 FYNNEI. The CDR3 DNA follows: TGTGCCAGCAGGGGACAGGGAGGTCAGCCCCAGCATTTT. Translated: CASRGQGGQPQHF.

This chain links TRBV7-6 with TRBJ1-1; unclear D gene. CDR1 is SGHVS and CDR2 is FNYEAQ in the germline V gene. CDR3 length: 13 residues. V dropped 3 bases and J dropped 0 bases, with 5 bases sitting between them. The CDR3 protein is CASSFRVNTEAFF. The CDR3 DNA follows: TGTGCCAGCAGCTTTCGTGTGAACACTGAAGCTTTCTTT.

The chain joins TRBV13 to TRBJ2-2, with D possibly matching TRBD1 (6 bases). Trimming left V 5 bases short and J 3 bases short, with 16 bases between. The length of the CDR3 is 16 residues. Looked up from germline, CDR1 is PRHDT and CDR2 is FYEKMQ (reference sequence). The CDR3 bases are TGTGCCAGCAGCGACGGTCTTGGGGGCGACACCGGGGAGCTGTTTTTT. Its protein is CASSDGLGGDTGELFF.

Only a few counts were recorded for this clonotype. The chain couples TRBV20-1 to TRBJ1-5; no firm D call. The CDR3 totals 14 residues. Germline values: CDR1 DFQATT, CDR2 SNEGSKA (reference sequence). With 3 bases removed from V and 5 bases from J, the gap between germline ends came to 14 bases. CDR3 nucleotide sequence: TGCAGTGCTAGCGAAGTGGGCAGTTATCAGCCCCAGCATTTT. Protein: CSASEVGSYQPQHF.

As to this clonotype: The CDR3 carries no conserved terminal phenylalanine or tryptophan, so it likely arises from a read error. The limits of the CDR3 on the DNA are not certain, so only TCRdb's listed CDR3 is given. This chain uses TRBV7-9 with TRBJ2-3; the D call of TRBD2 is as the table states it, not checked on the DNA. The CDR3 length is 13 residues, termini included. Germline-derived CDR1 and CDR2 are SEHNR and FQNEAQ (reference sequence). The CDR3: CASGDEGSGGSDE.

This chain links TRBV5-6 with TRBJ2-7, with D unclear. Looked up from germline, CDR1 is SGHDT and CDR2 is YYEEEE. The CDR3 loop spans 13 amino acids. V dropped 2 bases and J dropped 3 bases, with 9 bases sitting between them. The CDR3 DNA is TGTGCCAGCAGCTTCCGGACCAGCTACGAGCAGTACTTC. This sequence encodes CASSFRTSYEQYF.

For this clonotype: The conserved phenylalanine or tryptophan is not found at the CDR3 terminus, so this likely reflects a read error. Because the CDR3's place on the DNA is in doubt, the DNA is left out and the CDR3 is given as listed by TCRdb. J is TRBJ2-2 and V is TRBV19; the DNA was not compared with TRBD2, the D call given in the table. Per the germline V gene, CDR1 is LNHDA and CDR2 is SQIVND (reference sequence). The CDR3 comprises 16 residues, both ends counted. CDR3 in amino acids: CASSIASGAYNGQLFV.

The chain combines TRBV7-9 with TRBJ2-5; TRBD2 aligns across 7 bases. CDR3 length: 14 amino acids. The V gene's germline CDR1 is SEHNR and CDR2 FQNEAQ (reference sequence). V was pared by 5 bases and J by 10 bases, with 13 bases of the junction left unmatched. The CDR3 nucleotides are TGTGCCAGCAGCAGAGGCAGCGGGGAAGGGAGCCAGTACTTC. Translating gives CASSRGSGEGSQYF.

The chain couples TRBV7-2 to TRBJ1-1, with unresolved D. The CDR3 is made up of 15 amino acids. Germline CDR1 is SGHTA and CDR2 is FQGNSA. Trimming took off 6 bases at V and 14 bases at J, with 28 bases between the two ends. CDR3 in DNA: TGTGCCAGCAGTTCGGAACTCAACGAGCAGTACGACGGGTTCTTT. Translated, it gives CASSSELNEQYDGFF.

CDR3 bases: TGTGCCAGCAGCTTCCCGGGTAGCTACCGGGCCAACGTCTATTTT. Amino acid sequence: CASSFPGSYRANVYF. The rearrangement joins TRBV7-9 to TRBJ2-3; D unresolved. Trimming removed 3 bases at V and 15 bases at J, with 25 bases between. This CDR3 comprises 15 residues. Per the germline V gene, CDR1 is SEHNR and CDR2 is FQNEAQ (reference sequence).

Regarding this clonotype: No conserved phenylalanine or tryptophan is present at the end of the CDR3, so a read error is the likely explanation. The DNA is left out, because the CDR3 cannot be placed on it with certainty; the CDR3 is given as TCRdb lists it. V is TRBV2 and J is TRBJ1-1; the table assigns TRBD1, which was not confirmed against the DNA. Germline-derived CDR1 and CDR2 are SNHLY and FYNNEI. The CDR3 totals 16 residues, both ends included. The CDR3 protein is CASGDGATDLQNYGSG.

With regard to this clonotype: The junction and the germline gene differ at one end; a read error may be behind it. The chain's CDR3 is CASSKGQGDRYNEF. The DNA for the CDR3 is TGTGCCAGCAGCAAGGGACAGGGGGACCGATACAATGAGTTC. V usage is TRBV7-9 and J usage is TRBJ2-5; 11 nucleotides line up with TRBD1. CDR1 is SEHNR and CDR2 is FQNEAQ in the germline V gene (reference sequence). The CDR3 covers 14 residues.